This T cell receptor (beta chain) was obtained from a study of spatial heterogeneity in lung cancer. Study in general: Beta-chain sequences were consistently detected more often than alpha-chain sequences. Every unique TCR and UMI combination, on average, appeared more than ten times in raw reads.

In this sample, this clonotype turned up a few times. Its antigen is undetermined. The study's findings and limits: Expanded tumor TCRs that were ubiquitous appeared in blood more at resection than follow-up.

Specified time point: sample taken at primary tumor resection. Whole RNA from tumor, nontumor lung or frozen PBMC was sequenced unsorted. The CDR3 length is 13 residues. V was clipped by 2 bases and J by 5 bases, with 10 bases between them. Per the germline V gene, CDR1 is SGHRS and CDR2 is YFSETQ. Every TCR cDNA molecule carried a tag that served as a unique molecular identifier. TCRdb itself ran the 5' RACE reads through MiXCR, one entry per CDR3 protein. The sample comprises tens of thousands of distinct CDR3 sequences, around 15% of which are singletons, and 50% to 65% rests with the top ten. The sequencing here drew on PBMCs, taken at surgery. The chain joins TRBV5-1 to TRBJ2-5, with D hard to call. The clonotype comes from a male donor with early-stage non-small cell lung cancer. CDR3 in DNA: TGCGCCAGCAGCTTTGACATCTGGGAGACCCAGTACTTC. Amino acids: CASSFDIWETQYF.